The source of this T cell receptor beta chain is a study of Ad26.COV2.S vaccination and SARS-CoV-2 variants. Per the germline V gene, CDR1 is LNHDA and CDR2 is SQIVND (reference sequence). The J segment lost 5 bases and the V segment lost 5 bases, leaving 12 bases of the junction unmatched. The CDR3 is 16 amino acids. Overall study results and limits: Analyses that measured TCR breadth and depth may have underestimated total T cell responses.

In regard to this clone: Its antigen is still unknown.

Indicated treatment: 15 to 20 received Ad26.COV2.S at low or high dose, single or two shots; several received placebo; per-sample allocation not given. The investigators took samples on day 63 after the first vaccine or placebo injection. Repertoires were generated with immunoSEQ multiplex PCR, while TCRdb's copy carries only in-frame clones and drops some. The data hold about 440,000 clones, with about 92% observed a single time. The TCR sequence derives from a person between 18 and 65 years old who received the Ad26.COV2.S COVID-19 vaccine or a placebo. The sequenced sample was peripheral blood, obtained in a trial of Ad26.COV2.S vaccine versus placebo. V is TRBV19 and J is TRBJ2-7; TRBD2 agrees at 10 bases. The CDR3 protein is CASSPIAGGTPNEQYF. CDR3 DNA: TGTGCCAGTAGTCCCATAGCGGGAGGCACTCCCAACGAGCAGTACTTC.